The subject of this entry is one TCR beta chain. The data stem from a study of cytomegalovirus exposure and HLA in healthy donors. Study as a whole: A prior analysis found 95 million to 140 million unique TCR beta sequences from 170 million or so T cells.

Germline-derived CDR1 and CDR2 are LNHNV and YYDKDF (reference sequence). There are 15 residues in the CDR3. V was cut by 5 bases and J by 2 bases, with 16 bases left in between. PCR involved 60 Vbeta and 13 Jbeta primers. The repertoire was sequenced with immunoSEQ multiplex PCR; TCRdb's copy has only in-frame clones and lacks some. The profile shows roughly 120,000 clones, 55% to 75% of them singletons. The chain links TRBV15 to TRBJ2-7, with D perhaps matching TRBD2 (7 bases). Sequenced sample: PBMCs. The TCR comes from a woman aged 40 to 55 in good health and CMV-seropositive. This chain's CDR3 is CATSAGALGAYEQYF. CDR3 in DNA: TGTGCCACCAGCGCGGGGGCCTTAGGGGCCTACGAGCAGTACTTC.